This T cell receptor (beta chain) was identified during a study of T cell responses to AZD1222 COVID-19 vaccine. Germline values: CDR1 KGHSH, CDR2 LQKENI. The CDR3 covers 14 residues. Trimming stripped 1 base from V and 7 bases from J, with 11 bases between. This clone is categorized as medium-sized. Profiled with immunoSEQ multiplex PCR; TCRdb holds only in-frame clones, not every one. The data show about 76,000 clones, 60% to 85% seen once. This clonotype was obtained from an adult who received the MenACWY meningococcal vaccine as a control. This sample comprised peripheral blood, obtained 28 days after the second dose of the MenACWY control vaccine. This rearrangement joins TRBV18 to TRBJ2-1, with D perhaps matching TRBD1 (6 bases). As DNA, the CDR3 is TGTGCCAGCTCACCACAAAGGGGGACAAATGAGCAGTTCTTC. This codes for CASSPQRGTNEQFF.